Each of the 12 T cell receptor beta chains below was sequenced from the same sample in a study of regulatory T cells in long-lasting Graves disease. According to the study, TCR beta libraries were built with iRepertoire HTBI primers and CDR3-region Arm-PCR. TCRdb passed the multiplex PCR reads through MiXCR, listing each CDR3 protein once. The sample lists 700,000 or so distinct CDR3 sequences, around 30% seen once, with around 42% in the top ten. Time point of the sample: persistent/refractory GD, antithyroid drugs over 5 years with positive TRAb. Generation of the TCR library employed RNA extracted from PBMCs. Here the sequenced sample was peripheral blood mononuclear cells (PBMCs), taken when the disease was refractory, from a patient treated with antithyroid drugs. These receptors were obtained from a female donor with Graves disease.

This clonotype has a handful of counts. The gene calls are TRBV6-1 and TRBJ1-1; D not certain. Per the germline V gene, CDR1 is MNHNS and CDR2 is SASEGT. The CDR3 totals 11 residues. V lost 8 bases and J lost 4, with 8 bases in between. This CDR3 is CASGRGTEAFF. In nucleotides, the CDR3 is TGTGCCAGCGGACGAGGCACTGAAGCTTTCTTT.

This clonotype was detected many times. The rearrangement links TRBV11-2 to TRBJ2-5; D not certain. The length of the CDR3 is 16 residues. V gave up 1 base and J gave up 4 bases, with 16 bases separating them. Per germline, CDR1 SGHAT and CDR2 FQNNGV. CDR3 in amino acids: CASSLASWLGAETQYF. CDR3 nucleotide sequence: TGTGCCAGCAGCTTAGCTAGTTGGTTGGGTGCAGAGACCCAGTACTTC.

This clonotype was counted a few times. The chain links TRBV14 to TRBJ1-4; 8 nucleotides agree with TRBD1. Trimming removed 6 bases from V and 7 bases from J; junction bases left unmatched: 10. Germline V gene sequence: CDR1 SGHDN, CDR2 FVKESK. The CDR3 is 15 amino acids. The CDR3 loop is CASSPRGLLGEKLFF. The CDR3 DNA sequence: TGTGCCAGCAGTCCCAGGGGGCTGTTAGGTGAAAAACTGTTTTTT.

This clonotype was counted many times. This rearrangement joins TRBV12-3 or TRBV12-4 to TRBJ1-2, with D hard to call. The V end was cut by 10 bases, the J end by 4 bases, with 13 bases between. The CDR3 has 12 amino acids. CDR3 region: CATSPGFYGYTF. As DNA, the CDR3 is TGTGCCACCTCGCCCGGCTTCTATGGCTACACCTTC.

At least ten counts were recorded for this clonotype. The CDR3 region has the DNA TGTGCCAGCAGTGGGCAGGGGGAGGGCAGAGAAGCTTTCTTT. Translated: CASSGQGEGREAFF. This chain links TRBV2 with TRBJ1-1; the match to TRBD1 covers 7 bases. Trimming at V came to 4 bases and at J to 8 bases, leaving 10 bases not matched to a gene. In germline, CDR1 is SNHLY, CDR2 FYNNEI. The CDR3 loop spans 14 amino acids.

J is TRBJ2-1 and V is TRBV11-2; 14 bases fit TRBD2. The CDR3 extends over 13 amino acids. Per germline, CDR1 SGHAT and CDR2 FQNNGV. The trim removed 9 bases at V and 7 bases at J, leaving 2 bases unmatched. The CDR3 DNA is TGTGCCAGTAGGACTAGCGGGAGGAATGAGCAGTTCTTC. Protein sequence: CASRTSGRNEQFF.

This clonotype was recorded a few times. This chain uses TRBV6-1 with TRBJ1-1, with D perhaps TRBD1 (6 bases). The germline gives CDR1 MNHNS, CDR2 SASEGT. The CDR3 contains 14 residues. Trimming removed 4 bases at V and 4 bases at J, with 13 bases between. CDR3 residues: CASSVRGTSTEAFF. Here the CDR3 DNA reads TGTGCCAGCAGTGTGAGGGGGACGAGCACTGAAGCTTTCTTT.

This chain connects TRBV11-2 to TRBJ2-2, with 7 nucleotides matching TRBD2. CDR3 size: 15 residues. CDR1 SGHAT and CDR2 FQNNGV come from the germline V gene. V trimming: 5 bases; J trimming: 4 bases; junction bases outside the gene matches: 7. The CDR3 protein is CASSHTSVLTGELFF. DNA of the CDR3: TGTGCCAGCAGCCACACTAGCGTCCTCACCGGGGAGCTGTTTTTT.

The rearrangement joins TRBV14 to TRBJ2-7; 8 bases are shared with TRBD1. Germline lookup yields CDR1 SGHDN and CDR2 FVKESK. V was pared by 3 bases and J by 7 bases, with 11 bases of the junction left unmatched. The CDR3 consists of 15 residues. CDR3 sequence (DNA): TGTGCCAGCAGCCATCCCGGCCAGGGGGCGAGGGAGCAGTACTTC. Amino acids: CASSHPGQGAREQYF.

The rearrangement links TRBV19 to TRBJ2-7, with D possibly being TRBD1 (8 bases). V shed 5 bases and J shed 3 bases, with 23 bases lying between them. In germline, CDR1 is LNHDA, CDR2 SQIVND (reference sequence). CDR3 length: 17 residues. CDR3 sequence: CASSSLRTGTKVYEQYF. CDR3 DNA sequence: TGTGCCAGTAGTTCCTTGAGGACAGGGACTAAGGTCTACGAGCAGTACTTC. The whole variable domain, filled in from reference TRBV19 and TRBJ2-7, reads DGGITQSPKYLFRKEGQNVTLSCEQNLNHDAMYWYRQDPGQGLRLIYYSQIVNDFQKGDIAEGYSVSREKKESFPLTVTSAQKNPTAFYLCASSSLRTGTKVYEQYFGPGTRLTVT.

This clonotype occurred many times. The chain uses TRBV12-3 or TRBV12-4 and TRBJ2-7, with TRBD1 as a possible D gene (5 bases). V lost 3 bases and J 1 base, leaving 7 bases between the germline ends. CDR3 length: 13 residues. The DNA for the CDR3 is TGTGCCAGCAGTTTTGCAGGGTCCTACGAGCAGTACTTC. It translates to CASSFAGSYEQYF.

The table lists this clonotype with a few counts. The rearrangement joins TRBV20-1 to TRBJ2-2; 12 bases are shared with TRBD2. The CDR3 runs 16 residues. V shed 2 bases, J shed 2 bases, and the junction held 3 bases outside the gene matches. The V gene's germline CDR1 is DFQATT and CDR2 SNEGSKA (reference sequence). The DNA of the CDR3 is TGCAGTGCTAGAACTAGCGGGAGGCCCAACACCGGGGAGCTGTTTTTT. Its translation: CSARTSGRPNTGELFF.